The 30 T cell receptor beta chains presented below share a single source sample, sequenced in a study of Ad26.COV2.S vaccination and SARS-CoV-2 variants. Treatment of the sample: about 20 received Ad26.COV2.S at low or high dose, single or two shots; roughly five received placebo; per-sample allocation not given. On day 63 after the first injection, vaccine and placebo recipients gave samples. Some clones are missing from TCRdb's copy, which holds only in-frame ones; the method was immunoSEQ multiplex PCR. The sample includes about 350,000 clones, 88% of them seen just once. This sample comprised peripheral blood, obtained in a trial of Ad26.COV2.S vaccine versus placebo. The source of these receptors is a person aged 18-60 years who received the Ad26.COV2.S COVID-19 vaccine or a placebo.

The chain links TRBV30 to TRBJ1-4; D gene uncertain. The CDR3 extends over 14 amino acids. V was cut by 2 bases and J by 4 bases, with 11 bases left in between. Germline lookup yields CDR1 GTSNPN and CDR2 SVGIG (reference sequence). CDR3 in DNA: TGTGCCTGGAGTCGGTGGGATCGTAATGAAAAACTGTTTTTT. Encoded protein: CAWSRWDRNEKLFF.

CDR3 nucleotide sequence: TGTGCCAGCAGTGGCTCTAACTACGAGCAGTACTTC. Translation gives CASSGSNYEQYF. This sequence joins TRBV2 and TRBJ2-7; D unclear. This CDR3 contains 12 residues. V was trimmed by 4 bases and J by 3 bases, leaving 7 bases between them. Germline assignment: CDR1 SNHLY and CDR2 FYNNEI.

This clone was detected only once. The J gene is TRBJ2-7, the V gene TRBV6-2 or TRBV6-3; D is ambiguous. Trimming took off 2 bases at V and 3 bases at J, with 8 bases between the two ends. This CDR3 has 13 amino acids. Germline V gene data show CDR1 as MNHEY and CDR2 as SVGEGT. The CDR3 reads CASSYRPGYEQYF. DNA of the CDR3: TGTGCCAGCAGTTACCGGCCCGGCTACGAGCAGTACTTC.

The V call is TRBV4-3, the J call TRBJ1-2; TRBD1 matches at 11 bases. This CDR3 spans 16 amino acids. V was pared by 0 bases and J by 4 bases, with 4 bases of the junction left unmatched. CDR1 is LGHNA, CDR2 YSLEER, per germline. This CDR3 is CASSQEDRGRFYGYTF. The CDR3 DNA reads TGCGCCAGCAGCCAAGAGGACAGGGGGCGATTCTATGGCTACACCTTC.

V usage is TRBV7-3 and J usage is TRBJ2-5; a weak D match, TRBD2 (7 bases). The CDR3 has 14 residues. V lost 4 bases and J lost 4, with 13 bases in between. CDR1 is SGHTA, CDR2 FQGTGA, per germline. The CDR3 region is CASSSRGARETQYF. The CDR3 DNA is TGTGCCAGCAGCTCACGGGGGGCCCGAGAGACCCAGTACTTC. The variable domain in full, with the rest retrieved from reference TRBV7-3 and TRBJ2-5, is GAGVSQTPSNKVTEKGKYVELRCDPISGHTALYWYRQSLGQGPEFLIYFQGTGAADDSGLPNDRFFAVRPEGSVSTLKIQRTERGDSAVYLCASSSRGARETQYFGPGTRLLVL.

This clone was seen a handful of times. The chain has TRBV10-3 and TRBJ1-2; TRBD1 is a possible D gene (6 bases). Trimming stripped 8 bases from V and 5 bases from J, with 6 bases between. The CDR3 runs to 10 residues. Germline CDR1 reads ENHRY; CDR2 reads SYGVKD. The CDR3 DNA sequence: TGTGCCATCGGACAGTATGGCTACACCTTC. Protein sequence: CAIGQYGYTF.

The chain is built from TRBV24-1 and TRBJ2-1; 7 bases fit TRBD2. Germline trimming cut 4 bases from V and 4 bases from J; bases unmatched to any gene: 3. Germline CDR1 KGHDR, CDR2 SFDVKD. The CDR3 is 14 amino acids. DNA of the CDR3: TGTGCCACCAGTGACCCCGGGAGGTACAATGAGCAGTTCTTC. As protein: CATSDPGRYNEQFF.

This chain joins TRBV5-1 and TRBJ2-3, with 9 positions matching TRBD2. The V gene's germline CDR1 is SGHRS and CDR2 YFSETQ. Trimming took 0 bases from V and 11 from J; bases not matched to a gene: 16. The length of the CDR3 is 17 residues. CDR3 amino acids: CASSLDGLAGNPEGQYF. DNA of the CDR3: TGCGCCAGCAGCTTGGATGGGCTAGCGGGGAACCCTGAGGGGCAGTATTTT.

V gene TRBV5-1 combines with J gene TRBJ1-2; possibly TRBD1 for D (5 bases). The CDR3 is made up of 13 amino acids. With 3 bases removed from V and 4 bases from J, the gap between germline ends came to 10 bases. Looked up from germline, CDR1 is SGHRS and CDR2 is YFSETQ. Here the CDR3 DNA reads TGCGCCAGCAGCTCGACGGGGACCTATGGCTACACCTTC. This translates into CASSSTGTYGYTF.

Comment on this clone: This sample includes further DNA sequences coding for the same CDR3. This sequence joins TRBV18 and TRBJ1-1; D not resolved. CDR1 is KGHSH and CDR2 is LQKENI in the germline V gene. Deletions cut 2 bases from V and 5 bases from J, with 6 bases between. The CDR3 contains 12 residues. Here the CDR3 reads CASSPAGTEAFF. Here the CDR3 DNA reads TGTGCCAGCTCACCAGCGGGAACTGAAGCTTTCTTT.

The V gene is TRBV7-2, the J gene TRBJ2-7; 9 nucleotides agree with TRBD1. The CDR3 loop spans 14 amino acids. CDR1 and CDR2 (germline): SGHTA, FQGNSA. The junction had 3 bases not matched to a gene; V was cut back by 5 bases and J by 1 base. Written as DNA, the CDR3 is TGTGCCAGCAGCGGGACAGGGTCTTCCTACGAGCAGTACTTC. Protein product: CASSGTGSSYEQYF.

This chain uses TRBV9 with TRBJ2-5; 7 bases line up with TRBD1. The CDR3 consists of 14 residues. Germline V gives CDR1 SGDLS, CDR2 YYNGEE. The trim removed 4 bases at V and 0 bases at J, leaving 3 bases unmatched. The CDR3 loop reads CASSTRGYQETQYF. In nucleotides, the CDR3 is TGTGCCAGCAGCACCAGGGGGTACCAAGAGACCCAGTACTTC.

This rearrangement joins TRBV5-1 to TRBJ2-2, with no clear D. Germline lookup yields CDR1 SGHRS and CDR2 YFSETQ. The ends were cut back, 2 bases at V and 0 bases at J, with 8 bases in the middle. This CDR3 has 15 amino acids. The CDR3 DNA is TGCGCCAGCAGCTTAAAGTCTGCGAACACCGGGGAGCTGTTTTTT. Amino acids: CASSLKSANTGELFF.

The chain is built from TRBV5-1 and TRBJ2-2; D not certain. V was shortened by 6 bases and J by 3 bases, with 6 bases between the two germline ends. CDR3 length equals 12 residues. The germline CDR1 and CDR2 sequences are SGHRS and YFSETQ. The CDR3, as DNA: TGCGCCAGCACGGGTGACACCGGGGAGCTGTTTTTT. It specifies CASTGDTGELFF.

V is TRBV27 and J is TRBJ1-5; no reliable D call. The CDR3 sequence is 13 residues long. Trimming cost V 4 bases and J 3 bases, with 7 bases left between them. Germline assignment: CDR1 MNHEY and CDR2 SMNVEV (reference sequence). CDR3 loop: CASSSLANQPQHF. CDR3 DNA: TGTGCCAGCAGTTCCCTCGCCAATCAGCCCCAGCATTTT.

This chain links TRBV2 with TRBJ1-5; D may be TRBD1 (5 bases). V lost 11 bases and J 6 bases, leaving 17 bases between the germline ends. The CDR3 runs to 13 residues. Per germline, CDR1 SNHLY and CDR2 FYNNEI. CDR3 nucleotides: TGTGCCGGAGCCGGGACGGTGGGTCAGCCCCAGCATTTT. This encodes CAGAGTVGQPQHF.

This clone was observed once. The chain joins TRBV6-5 to TRBJ2-7, with a tentative D call TRBD2 (5 bases). The germline V gene has CDR1 MNHEY and CDR2 SVGAGI. V gave up 6 bases and J gave up 0 bases, with 15 bases separating them. CDR3 length: 15 amino acids. The CDR3 loop is CASRSQTTNSYEQYF. The CDR3 coding sequence is TGTGCCAGCAGATCCCAGACTACTAACTCCTACGAGCAGTACTTC.

The chain combines TRBV28 with TRBJ1-2, with D unresolved. Germline loops: CDR1 MDHEN, CDR2 SYDVKM. This CDR3 has 10 amino acids. V lost 5 bases and J 7 bases, leaving 5 bases between the germline ends. Written as DNA, the CDR3 is TGTGCCAGCAGTGGGCGTGGCTACACCTTC. Protein: CASSGRGYTF.

V is TRBV6-2 or TRBV6-3 and J is TRBJ1-2; no definite D call. Trimming removed 2 bases from V and 0 bases from J, with 13 bases in between. Germline CDR1 MNHEY, CDR2 SVGEGT. This CDR3 is built from 16 residues. Written as DNA, the CDR3 is TGTGCCAGCAGTTACCACCCTAGGACTTCTAACTATGGCTACACCTTC. Amino acids: CASSYHPRTSNYGYTF.

The chain uses TRBV19 and TRBJ2-7; tentative D call: TRBD2 (6 bases). The CDR3 contains 16 residues. Germline values: CDR1 LNHDA, CDR2 SQIVND (reference sequence). V was clipped by 6 bases and J by 0 bases, with 18 bases between them. Written as DNA, the CDR3 is TGTGCCAGTAGCCCCTCCAACGGGGGATACTCCTACGAGCAGTACTTC. Residues: CASSPSNGGYSYEQYF.

The rearrangement uses TRBV30 and TRBJ1-5, with D possibly matching TRBD1 (5 bases). CDR1 is GTSNPN, CDR2 SVGIG, per germline (reference sequence). This CDR3 spans 17 amino acids. Trimming cost V 0 bases and J 1 base, with 16 bases left between them. CDR3 DNA: TGTGCCTGGAGTGTCGAGGAAGTTTGGGGGAGCAATCAGCCCCAGCATTTT. This codes for CAWSVEEVWGSNQPQHF. Variable domain in full (rest from reference TRBV30 and TRBJ1-5): SQTIHQWPATLVQPVGSPLSLECTVEGTSNPNLYWYRQAAGRGLQLLFYSVGIGQISSEVPQNLSASRPQDRQFILSSKKLLLSDSGFYLCAWSVEEVWGSNQPQHFGDGTRLSIL.

CDR3 in amino acids: CASSPLGTGSNQPQHF. The CDR3, as DNA: TGTGCCAGCTCACCTCTCGGGACAGGAAGCAATCAGCCCCAGCATTTT. V gene TRBV18 combines with J gene TRBJ1-5; 8 bases are a match to TRBD1. The CDR3 length is 16 residues. With 3 bases clipped from V and 1 base from J, the junction kept 5 bases outside the gene matches. CDR1 is KGHSH, CDR2 LQKENI, per germline.

The chain combines TRBV7-3 with TRBJ1-2; 7 bases fit TRBD1. Germline V gene lookup returns CDR1 SGHTA and CDR2 FQGTGA. Trimming cost V 2 bases and J 6 bases; bases outside gene matches: 3. CDR3 length equals 13 residues. The chain's CDR3 is CASSLGTADGYTF. CDR3 nucleotides: TGTGCCAGCAGCTTAGGGACAGCTGATGGCTACACCTTC.

This clone appeared a single time. The rearrangement uses TRBV12-5 and TRBJ1-4; perhaps TRBD1 as D (5 bases). V shed 2 bases and J shed 7 bases, with 17 bases lying between them. CDR1 LGHNT and CDR2 FRNRAP come from the germline V gene. This CDR3 has 16 residues. CDR3 protein: CASGLSGAGGGEKLFF. The CDR3 DNA sequence: TGTGCTAGTGGTTTGAGTGGGGCCGGGGGAGGTGAAAAACTGTTTTTT.

The chain joins TRBV5-1 to TRBJ2-2; D is undetermined. With 5 bases removed from V and 2 bases from J, the gap between germline ends came to 13 bases. The length of the CDR3 is 15 residues. Germline loops: CDR1 SGHRS, CDR2 YFSETQ. In DNA form, the CDR3 reads TGCGCCAGCAGTCTTAGCCCGAAAAACACCGGGGAGCTGTTTTTT. Protein product: CASSLSPKNTGELFF.

This rearrangement joins TRBV6-2 or TRBV6-3 to TRBJ1-6; D is possibly TRBD1 (5 bases). Per the germline V gene, CDR1 is MNHEY and CDR2 is SVGEGT. The CDR3 contains 14 residues. The V and J ends lost 6 bases and 7 bases respectively, with 13 bases between them. CDR3 sequence (DNA): TGTGCCAGCAGCCCGGGGGGGGACAATTCACCCCTCCACTTT. Protein: CASSPGGDNSPLHF.

The chain couples TRBV18 to TRBJ1-1; D is undetermined. The CDR3 extends over 13 amino acids. V dropped 3 bases and J dropped 1 base, with 6 bases sitting between them. CDR1 is KGHSH, CDR2 LQKENI, per germline. For the CDR3, the DNA is TGTGCCAGCTCACCTATTCGGAACACTGAAGCTTTCTTT. Its translation is CASSPIRNTEAFF.

The rearrangement uses TRBV5-8 and TRBJ1-5; D is unclear. This CDR3 contains 13 residues. The V end was cut by 1 base, the J end by 7 bases, with 9 bases between. Germline CDR1 SGHTS, CDR2 YDEGEE. The CDR3: CASSLKNSQPQHF. CDR3 DNA: TGTGCCAGCAGCTTGAAGAATAGCCAGCCCCAGCATTTT.

The genes are TRBV28 and TRBJ2-3; D gene uncertain. Germline CDR1 is MDHEN and CDR2 is SYDVKM. The V and J ends lost 6 bases and 7 bases respectively, with 11 bases between them. The CDR3 consists of 12 residues. The CDR3 spells CASRGRVHTQYF. The DNA of the CDR3 is TGTGCCAGCAGGGGCCGGGTCCATACGCAGTATTTT.

This chain's CDR3 is CASSPRTYNEQFF. CDR3 coding DNA: TGTGCCAGCAGCCCTCGGACATACAATGAGCAGTTCTTC. The V call is TRBV7-3, the J call TRBJ2-1; D possibly corresponds to TRBD1 (5 bases). CDR3 length: 13 amino acids. The germline V gene encodes CDR1 SGHTA and CDR2 FQGTGA. V lost 5 bases and J lost 4, with 9 bases in between.